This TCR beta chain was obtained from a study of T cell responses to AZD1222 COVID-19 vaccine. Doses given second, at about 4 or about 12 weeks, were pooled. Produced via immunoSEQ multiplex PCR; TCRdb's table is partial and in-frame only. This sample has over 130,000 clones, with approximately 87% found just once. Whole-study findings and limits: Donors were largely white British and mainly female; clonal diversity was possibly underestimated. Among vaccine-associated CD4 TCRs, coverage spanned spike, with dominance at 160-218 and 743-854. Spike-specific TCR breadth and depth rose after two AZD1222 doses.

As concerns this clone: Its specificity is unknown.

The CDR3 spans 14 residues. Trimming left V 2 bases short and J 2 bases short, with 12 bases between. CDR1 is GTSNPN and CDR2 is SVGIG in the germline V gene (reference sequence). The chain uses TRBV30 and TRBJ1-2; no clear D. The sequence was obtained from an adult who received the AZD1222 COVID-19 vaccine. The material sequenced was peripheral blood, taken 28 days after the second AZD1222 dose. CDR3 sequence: CAWSKHEPNYGYTF. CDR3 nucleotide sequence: TGTGCCTGGAGTAAACACGAGCCAAACTATGGCTACACCTTC.